This T cell receptor (beta chain) was retrieved from a study of blood T cell repertoires in COVID-19. Using immunoSEQ multiplex PCR, the repertoire was profiled, and TCRdb retains in-frame clones only, with some absent. Of around 300,000 clones listed, about nine tenths are singletons. The sample was peripheral blood. This receptor was identified in a woman younger than 45 with COVID-19, enrolled during active disease.

The DNA for the CDR3 is TGTGCCAGCAGTTTCCCAGGGGCCTACGAGCAGTACTTC. Protein sequence: CASSFPGAYEQYF. This rearrangement joins TRBV27 to TRBJ2-7; weak D call: TRBD1 (6 bases). V lost 3 bases and J 2 bases, leaving 8 bases between the germline ends. Per the germline V gene, CDR1 is MNHEY and CDR2 is SMNVEV (reference sequence). The CDR3 is 13 residues long.